What follows is one T cell receptor beta chain and its context. This sample stems from a study of response to subunit inactivated influenza vaccine. Via MiXCR, TCRdb re-called the RT-PCR reads, giving one row per CDR3 protein. In the table there are about 170,000 distinct CDR3 sequences, approximately 12% of which are singletons. Looked up from germline, CDR1 is MGHDK and CDR2 is SYGVNS. This CDR3 spans 13 amino acids. The germline V and J ends were trimmed by 1 base and 2 bases, with 5 bases remaining between them. These data were also reused for a study on T cells expressing NK-cell markers. From that study: With UMIs, 5'RACE template switching was used to make TCR beta cDNA. Underlying the TCR beta repertoires were sorted CD3+CD56+NKG2C+, CD3+CD56+NKG2C- and CD3+CD56-NKG2C+ T cells. A range of roughly 1.0-8% of CD8+ T cells consisted of dominant NKG2C+ clonotypes in 5 or 6 donors.

Sequencing was performed on CD8+ T cells sorted from PBMCs, taken approximately 13 days after vaccination. The origin of this receptor is a middle-aged man who received an inactivated influenza vaccine. This chain connects TRBV25-1 to TRBJ1-2; a weak D match, TRBD1 (5 bases). The CDR3 loop reads CASSEWGNYGYTF. The CDR3 DNA reads TGTGCCAGCAGTGAATGGGGGAACTATGGCTACACCTTC.